This TCR beta chain was profiled in a study of cytomegalovirus exposure and HLA in healthy donors. For this clone: Antigen unknown.

Study findings and constraints: Relative to the roughly 690-donor mean, N-insertions were reportedly fewer in an Asian-associated ancestry cluster in a later analysis. Later on, an analysis tied over 15,000 TCR beta sequences to HLA alleles at 0.05 false discovery rate.

The CDR3 consists of 15 residues. The V gene's germline CDR1 is MNHEY and CDR2 SMNVEV (reference sequence). V shed 7 bases and J 5 bases; nucleotides not matched to a gene: 7. Use of 60 Vbeta and 13 Jbeta primers characterized the PCR. Profiling relied on immunoSEQ multiplex PCR, and the TCRdb table lists in-frame clones only, not all of them. The table has some 96,000 clones, under 65% seen once. The chain couples TRBV27 to TRBJ2-2; TRBD1 matches 10 bases. This clonotype originated in a man aged 55 to 70 in good health and CMV-seronegative. The sample taken for sequencing was PBMCs. The CDR3 nucleotides read TGTGCCAGCACCTGGGACAGGGGAGCAACCGGGGAGCTGTTTTTT. Its protein is CASTWDRGATGELFF.